The present entry profiles one TCR beta chain with its context. Its antigen remains unknown. RNA amounts of about 0.45 to 1 ug underwent reverse transcription with random hexamers. It was immunoSEQ multiplex PCR that amplified TCR beta CDR3 across 54 Vbeta and 13 Jbeta. TCRdb re-called the immunoSEQ multiplex PCR reads with MiXCR, one entry per CDR3 protein. The sample carries around 180,000 distinct CDR3 sequences, 85% to 95% recorded once. Purification of the CD8+ and CD4+ T cells relied on negative isolation, and TEMRA cells underwent FACS enrichment. This sample is drawn from a study of CD8 T cells in Susac syndrome. The study, taken as a whole, reports: A relatively small number of individuals underwent TCR sequencing and HLA analysis.

The V end was cut by 3 bases, the J end by 6 bases, with 7 bases between. CDR1 and CDR2 from the germline V gene are SGDLS and YYNGEE. This CDR3 comprises 11 residues. The chain uses TRBV9 and TRBJ2-7; the D is unclear. The specimen was CD8+ T cells from PBMCs. This TCR derives from a human donor with multiple sclerosis. The CDR3 bases are TGTGCCAGCAGCGACCCTGGCGAGCAGTACTTC. Translated, it gives CASSDPGEQYF.